Shown below are 18 T cell receptor beta chains from a single sample sequenced in a study of OX40 agonist ivuxolimab in advanced cancers. This table comes from immunoSEQ multiplex PCR, and its TCRdb copy is limited to in-frame clones, with some not included. The data contain about 56,000 clones, nearly 95% of them singletons. The sample was CD4+ or CD8+ T cells sorted from blood, taken in a trial of the OX40 agonist ivuxolimab. These receptors all come from an adult with an advanced solid tumor such as melanoma, head and neck, liver or kidney cancer.

The chain uses TRBV28 and TRBJ1-5, with D unclear. The CDR3 consists of 13 residues. V dropped 3 bases and J dropped 2 bases, with 5 bases sitting between them. CDR1 is MDHEN, CDR2 SYDVKM, per germline. The CDR3 DNA follows: TGTGCCAGCAGTTTGATGCGCAATCAGCCCCAGCATTTT. It yields the protein CASSLMRNQPQHF.

This clone was recorded a few times. The V gene is TRBV19, the J gene TRBJ2-7; D is ambiguous. The germline CDR1 and CDR2 sequences are LNHDA and SQIVND (reference sequence). The ends were cut back, 4 bases at V and 3 bases at J, with 10 bases in the middle. This CDR3 region has 13 residues. This CDR3 is CASSSSKGYEQYF. As DNA, the CDR3 is TGTGCCAGTAGTAGTTCTAAGGGCTACGAGCAGTACTTC.

J is TRBJ2-7 and V is TRBV19, with D unresolved. Trimming took off 5 bases at V and 1 base at J, with 15 bases between the two ends. The CDR3 length is 15 residues. CDR1 is LNHDA and CDR2 is SQIVND in the germline V gene (reference sequence). The CDR3, as DNA: TGTGCCAGTAGTTGGCGCCAGGCGACATCCTACGAGCAGTACTTC. This gives the protein CASSWRQATSYEQYF.

This clone has only one observation. The V call is TRBV13, the J call TRBJ2-7, with a weak D call TRBD2 (5 bases). The CDR3 contains 16 residues. Deletions cut 4 bases from V and 0 bases from J, with 16 bases between. Germline V gene sequence: CDR1 PRHDT, CDR2 FYEKMQ (reference sequence). CDR3 sequence: CASSSRLKGSSYEQYF. CDR3 sequence (DNA): TGTGCCAGCAGCTCCCGCCTAAAAGGGAGCTCCTACGAGCAGTACTTC. Together with reference TRBV13 and TRBJ2-7, the CDR3 gives the full variable domain: AAGVIQSPRHLIKEKRETATLKCYPIPRHDTVYWYQQGPGQDPQFLISFYEKMQSDKGSIPDRFSAQQFSDYHSELNMSSLELGDSALYFCASSSRLKGSSYEQYFGPGTRLTVT.

This sequence joins TRBV20-1 and TRBJ2-7, with D uncertain. The germline CDR1 and CDR2 sequences are DFQATT and SNEGSKA (reference sequence). CDR3 length: 11 residues. The CDR3 bases are TGCAGCCTAAGGGCCCCCTACGAGCAGTACTTC. Translating gives CSLRAPYEQYF.

The CDR3 sequence is CASSWGPGYSYGYTF. Written as DNA, the CDR3 is TGTGCCAGTAGTTGGGGACCGGGGTACAGCTATGGCTACACCTTC. The V gene is TRBV19, the J gene TRBJ1-2; D possibly corresponds to TRBD1 (5 bases). CDR3 length: 15 residues. The V end lost 5 bases, the J end lost 4 bases, and 17 bases lay between the germline ends. The germline V gene has CDR1 LNHDA and CDR2 SQIVND (reference sequence).

The chain couples TRBV10-1 to TRBJ2-7, with 7 bases lining up with TRBD1. The trim removed 2 bases at V and 6 bases at J, leaving 7 bases unmatched. CDR3 size: 14 residues. Germline CDR1 reads WNHNN; CDR2 reads SYGVQD (reference sequence). Here the CDR3 DNA reads TGCGCCAGCAGTGAGACCTACCCAGGGGGCGAGCAGTACTTC. Its translation: CASSETYPGGEQYF.

The rearrangement links TRBV5-1 to TRBJ2-2; D might be TRBD1 (5 bases). Germline lookup yields CDR1 SGHRS and CDR2 YFSETQ. V was cut by 7 bases and J by 1 base, with 8 bases left in between. The CDR3 contains 13 residues. CDR3 DNA sequence: TGCGCCAGCGCTACAGGGAACACCGGGGAGCTGTTTTTT. The encoded protein is CASATGNTGELFF.

V is TRBV6-1 and J is TRBJ2-5; 8 bases line up with TRBD1. The CDR3 is 15 amino acids. Germline CDR1 and CDR2: MNHNS and SASEGT. Trimming removed 5 bases from V and 3 bases from J; junction bases left unmatched: 8. The CDR3 protein is CASSPWTGSKETQYF. The CDR3 DNA reads as TGTGCCAGCAGTCCCTGGACAGGGTCTAAAGAGACCCAGTACTTC.

The chain couples TRBV28 to TRBJ1-6; D call uncertain. CDR1 is MDHEN and CDR2 is SYDVKM in the germline V gene. Trimming left V 3 bases short and J 4 bases short, with 7 bases between. The CDR3 covers 14 residues. The CDR3 spells CASSFSVYNSPLHF. The CDR3, as DNA: TGTGCCAGCAGTTTCTCGGTTTATAATTCACCCCTCCACTTT.

The V and J genes are TRBV4-1 and TRBJ1-1, with a tentative D call TRBD1 (6 bases). V was pared by 4 bases and J by 1 base, with 13 bases between. Germline V gene lookup returns CDR1 MGHRA and CDR2 YSYEKL. The CDR3 runs to 15 residues. In DNA, the CDR3 is TGCGCCAGCAGCCCACCGGAGACAGGGAACACTGAAGCTTTCTTT. This encodes CASSPPETGNTEAFF.

This sequence joins TRBV28 and TRBJ2-7; D is possibly TRBD1 or TRBD2 (5 bases each). From germline, CDR1 is MDHEN and CDR2 SYDVKM. V dropped 7 bases and J dropped 1 base, with 11 bases sitting between them. The CDR3 loop spans 13 amino acids. The DNA of the CDR3 is TGTGCCAGCACTAGGGGAGAATCCTACGAGCAGTACTTC. This translates into CASTRGESYEQYF.

This clone was recorded only once. Within the sample, other DNA sequences also encode this same CDR3. The V and J genes are TRBV30 and TRBJ2-7, with a weak D call TRBD1 (5 bases). Germline loops: CDR1 GTSNPN, CDR2 SVGIG (reference sequence). The CDR3 has 13 residues. Trimming pared 0 bases from V and 3 bases from J, leaving 9 bases between. For the CDR3, the DNA is TGTGCCTGGAGTGTAGGGCAGGGCTACGAGCAGTACTTC. Translation: CAWSVGQGYEQYF.

The chain employs TRBV7-2 and TRBJ2-7, with TRBD2 matching 7 bases. Germline V gene sequence: CDR1 SGHTA, CDR2 FQGNSA. The V segment lost 8 bases and the J segment 5 bases; nucleotides outside the gene matches: 12. CDR3 length: 14 amino acids. CDR3 nucleotide sequence: TGTGCCAGCGCCCCGGGGAGGGCGATCGACGAGCAGTACTTC. Protein: CASAPGRAIDEQYF.

This chain uses TRBV19 with TRBJ2-1; D is ambiguous. The CDR3 loop spans 15 amino acids. Germline CDR1 is LNHDA and CDR2 is SQIVND (reference sequence). V lost 5 bases to trimming and J lost 8 bases, with 19 bases between them. The CDR3: CASSRSTAIIDEQFF. The CDR3 bases are TGTGCCAGTAGTCGGTCAACAGCGATAATCGATGAGCAGTTCTTC.

V and J are TRBV5-1 and TRBJ2-2; the D is unclear. Germline V lookup: CDR1 SGHRS, CDR2 YFSETQ. This CDR3 contains 12 residues. Trimming removed 0 bases from V and 5 bases from J, with 2 bases in between. The CDR3 here is CASSLATGELFF. In DNA form, the CDR3 reads TGCGCCAGCAGCTTGGCGACCGGGGAGCTGTTTTTT.

The chain carries TRBV5-1 and TRBJ2-3; 9 nucleotides agree with TRBD2. The ends lost 4 bases at V and 2 bases at J; junction bases unmatched: 8. The CDR3 length is 16 residues. Germline-derived CDR1 and CDR2 are SGHRS and YFSETQ. The DNA of the CDR3 is TGCGCCAGCAGCCCCTACCTAGCGGGAACCACAGATACGCAGTATTTT. It is translated as CASSPYLAGTTDTQYF.

The chain links TRBV4-3 to TRBJ2-1; TRBD2 aligns across 7 bases. CDR3 length equals 18 residues. CDR1 is LGHNA and CDR2 is YSLEER in the germline V gene. J lost 2 bases, V lost 5 bases, and 15 bases had no gene match. This CDR3 reads CASSYSWSPAGTYNEQFF. The DNA of the CDR3 is TGCGCCAGCAGCTACAGTTGGAGTCCAGCGGGAACCTACAATGAGCAGTTCTTC.